These 10 T cell receptor beta chains came from one sample sequenced in a study of molecular identifiers for immune sequencing clone quantification. TCRdb re-derived calls from the PCR reads in MiXCR, one entry per CDR3 protein. Among approximately 670,000 distinct CDR3 sequences listed, 15% to 20% were seen once. Sequencing was carried out using naive CD8+ T cells from blood, with Jurkat cell RNA spiked in. The subset: FACS-sorted CD8+CD4-CCR7+CD45RA+ naive T cells. The receptors here all came from a human donor in good health. Some libraries in this study had Jurkat cell RNA spiked in.

Details on this clonotype: A much larger clone lies one base from this, so it may be a read error. This chain joins TRBV12-3 or TRBV12-4 and TRBJ2-2; D may be TRBD2 (5 bases). There are 14 residues in the CDR3. The CDR3 here is CASRGDLGIGELVF. The CDR3 DNA reads TGTGCCAGCAGGGGAGACTTGGGCATCGGGGAGCTGGTTTTT.

As concerns this clonotype: A read error may explain this, as a much larger clone is one base away. CDR3 residues: CVSSYTSYPYEQYF. CDR3 sequence (DNA): TGTGTCAGCAGCTATACTAGCTACCCCTACGAGCAGTACTTC. The genes are TRBV6-5 and TRBJ2-7, with a possible D match to TRBD2 (6 bases). CDR1 is MNHEY, CDR2 SVGAGI, per germline. The CDR3 runs 14 residues.

V is TRBV20-1 and J is TRBJ2-1; 9 bases match TRBD2. CDR3 length equals 14 residues. Per the germline V gene, CDR1 is DFQATT and CDR2 is SNEGSKA (reference sequence). The V and J ends lost 5 bases and 6 bases, in that order; junction bases with no gene match: 8. CDR3 in amino acids: CSALSGGPSNEQFF. In DNA, the CDR3 is TGCAGTGCTTTAAGCGGGGGGCCCTCCAATGAGCAGTTCTTC.

This clonotype was picked up many times. The V gene is TRBV4-2, the J gene TRBJ2-2; 14 bases line up with TRBD2. V dropped 10 bases and J dropped 1; count of bases not matched to a gene: 8. The length of the CDR3 is 17 residues. Looked up from germline, CDR1 is LGHNA and CDR2 is YNFKEQ. The CDR3 sequence: CATDGGTSGRNTGELFF. In DNA form, the CDR3 reads TGTGCCACCGACGGGGGGACTAGCGGGAGGAACACCGGGGAGCTGTTTTTT.

This clonotype was seen at least ten times. The chain employs TRBV12-3 or TRBV12-4 and TRBJ2-3, with no clear D. There are 13 residues in the CDR3. The ends were cut back, 2 bases at V and 1 base at J, with 4 bases in the middle. CDR3 residues: CASSLQGTDTQYF. CDR3 nucleotide sequence: TGTGCCAGCAGTTTACAGGGCACAGATACGCAGTATTTT.

Remarks on this clonotype: One base away lies a much larger clone, so this may be a sequencing read error. The CDR3 ends on some other residue instead of the conserved phenylalanine or tryptophan, so this is likely a read error. The chain has TRBV6-2 or TRBV6-3 and TRBJ2-3; 8 bases are a match to TRBD1. Germline-derived CDR1 and CDR2 are MNHEY and SVGEGT. The CDR3 has 15 residues. V gave up 8 bases and J gave up 2 bases; unmatched junction bases: 9. The CDR3: CASSRGDRTTDTQYL. The CDR3 region has the DNA TGTGCCAGCTCCAGAGGGGACAGGACCACAGATACGCAGTATCTT.

The J gene is TRBJ1-2, the V gene TRBV28; D may be TRBD1 (6 bases). This CDR3 region has 14 residues. V lost 6 bases and J 6 bases, leaving 17 bases between the germline ends. Per germline, CDR1 MDHEN and CDR2 SYDVKM. In nucleotides, the CDR3 is TGTGCCAGCAGCCCGGACGGGGGCGGCCATGGCTACACCTTC. Protein: CASSPDGGGHGYTF.

This clonotype was observed at least ten times. The chain joins TRBV4-1 to TRBJ1-6; D is unclear. V was trimmed by 0 bases and J by 8 bases, leaving 14 bases between them. The CDR3 has 16 amino acids. Per the germline V gene, CDR1 is MGHRA and CDR2 is YSYEKL. DNA of the CDR3: TGCGCCAGCAGCCAAGATGCCGGGATAGGGTATTCACCCCTCCACTTT. It translates to CASSQDAGIGYSPLHF.

This clonotype was seen more than once but under ten times. J is TRBJ2-7 and V is TRBV7-9; D is unresolved. This CDR3 is built from 15 residues. The ends were cut back, 4 bases at V and 4 bases at J, with 17 bases in the middle. Per germline, CDR1 SEHNR and CDR2 FQNEAQ (reference sequence). CDR3: CASSSKDSPVYEQYF. For the CDR3, the DNA is TGTGCCAGCAGCTCCAAAGACTCTCCGGTGTACGAGCAGTACTTC. Complete variable domain (other parts from reference TRBV7-9 and TRBJ2-7): DTGVSQNPRHKITKRGQNVTFRCDPISEHNRLYWYRQTLGQGPEFLTYFQNEAQLEKSRLLSDRFSAERPKGSFSTLEIQRTEQGDSAMYLCASSSKDSPVYEQYFGPGTRLTVT.

The chain carries TRBV5-5 and TRBJ2-7; no reliable D call. The CDR3 covers 14 residues. CDR1 and CDR2 (germline): SGHKS, YYEKEE (reference sequence). V was trimmed by 4 bases and J by 0 bases, leaving 11 bases between them. The CDR3 DNA is TGTGCCAGCAGCCCCGACTGGATCTCCTACGAGCAGTACTTC. It is translated as CASSPDWISYEQYF.